These 25 T cell receptor beta chains share one sample of origin, sequenced in a study of CD4 T cells in relation to SARS-CoV-2 and coronaviruses. CD4+ T cells from unexposed donors were obtained before the COVID-19 pandemic (2011-2018). Isolation of CD4+ T cells took place after less than 13 days in culture. This table comes from immunoSEQ multiplex PCR, and its TCRdb copy is limited to in-frame clones, with some not included. The sample shows 23,000 or so clones, around 80% of them seen only once. The antigens these receptors bind are not known. Sequencing was carried out using CD4+ T cells from PBMCs, cultured in vitro. The receptors derive from a human donor in good health.

The chain links TRBV4-1 to TRBJ2-7, with D uncertain. V lost 1 base to trimming and J lost 1 base, with 14 bases between them. Germline V gene sequence: CDR1 MGHRA, CDR2 YSYEKL. CDR3 size: 16 residues. The CDR3 DNA reads as TGCGCCAGCAGCCAAGTTGGTCTAGTCCTATCCTACGAGCAGTACTTC. Its translation: CASSQVGLVLSYEQYF.

This clone was picked up a small number of times. V is TRBV7-3 and J is TRBJ2-2; D gene ambiguous. Trimming left V 0 bases short and J 5 bases short, with 4 bases between. Per the germline V gene, CDR1 is SGHTA and CDR2 is FQGTGA. The CDR3 covers 13 residues. The DNA for the CDR3 is TGTGCCAGCAGCTTAACAGGGACCGGGGAGCTGTTTTTT. Its protein product is CASSLTGTGELFF.

This sequence joins TRBV6-5 and TRBJ1-1; D is uncertain. The CDR3 sequence is 14 residues long. Germline CDR1 reads MNHEY; CDR2 reads SVGAGI. V dropped 6 bases and J dropped 4 bases, with 15 bases sitting between them. The CDR3 loop reads CASSRPREATEAFF. For the CDR3, the DNA is TGTGCCAGCAGCCGCCCGAGGGAGGCCACTGAAGCTTTCTTT.

V and J are TRBV6-1 and TRBJ2-7; D is uncertain. CDR1 and CDR2 from the germline V gene are MNHNS and SASEGT. V was pared by 1 base and J by 2 bases, with 9 bases between. This CDR3 has 14 amino acids. CDR3 in amino acids: CASSEVRGPYEQYF. The DNA for the CDR3 is TGTGCCAGCAGTGAAGTGCGTGGGCCCTACGAGCAGTACTTC.

This chain joins TRBV10-3 and TRBJ1-3; D uncertain. CDR3 size: 16 residues. In germline, CDR1 is ENHRY, CDR2 SYGVKD. V was clipped by 3 bases and J by 3 bases, with 15 bases between them. The DNA for the CDR3 is TGTGCCATCAGTGATGTTGGGGAGGGTTTTGGAAACACCATATATTTT. It codes for CAISDVGEGFGNTIYF.

This chain links TRBV5-5 with TRBJ1-3, with 7 bases that match TRBD1. This CDR3 contains 16 residues. The V gene's germline CDR1 is SGHKS and CDR2 YYEKEE (reference sequence). The V segment lost 3 bases and the J segment 4 bases; nucleotides outside the gene matches: 10. CDR3 amino acids: CASSWGQPGAGNTIYF. CDR3 nucleotides: TGTGCCAGCAGCTGGGGACAGCCCGGGGCGGGAAACACCATATATTTT.

This chain connects TRBV3-1 (or the pseudogene TRBV3-2) to TRBJ1-2; D call uncertain. In germline, CDR1 is LGHDT, CDR2 YNNKEL (reference sequence). The germline V and J ends were trimmed by 4 bases and 0 bases, with 12 bases remaining between them. The CDR3 runs to 15 residues. The CDR3 bases are TGTGCCAGCAGCCTGTATGGGTATACTAACTATGGCTACACCTTC. Its translation: CASSLYGYTNYGYTF.

The V and J genes are TRBV6-5 and TRBJ2-3; tentative D call: TRBD2 (7 bases). This CDR3 region has 14 residues. Germline-derived CDR1 and CDR2 are MNHEY and SVGAGI. Trimming cost V 5 bases and J 4 bases, with 13 bases left between them. DNA of the CDR3: TGTGCCAGCAGTCTTACAGGGAGGGCAGATACGCAGTATTTT. This codes for CASSLTGRADTQYF.

This chain links TRBV13 with TRBJ2-1, with D possibly called TRBD1 or TRBD2 (6 bases each). Germline loops: CDR1 PRHDT, CDR2 FYEKMQ (reference sequence). V shed 7 bases and J shed 5 bases, with 21 bases lying between them. The CDR3 has 16 residues. The CDR3 DNA follows: TGTGCCAGCAACCCTGGGGGTAGGGGGGACCACAATGAGCAGTTCTTC. This translates into CASNPGGRGDHNEQFF. The full variable domain, its missing parts supplied by reference TRBV13 and TRBJ2-1, is AAGVIQSPRHLIKEKRETATLKCYPIPRHDTVYWYQQGPGQDPQFLISFYEKMQSDKGSIPDRFSAQQFSDYHSELNMSSLELGDSALYFCASNPGGRGDHNEQFFGPGTRLTVL.

The chain is built from TRBV6-6 and TRBJ1-2, with TRBD1 as a possible D gene (5 bases). Germline lookup yields CDR1 MNHNY and CDR2 SVGAGI (reference sequence). Between the trimmed V and J ends, which lost 9 bases and 3 bases, there was a span of 14 bases. The CDR3 runs to 13 residues. CDR3 in amino acids: CASRPGGYYGYTF. The CDR3 DNA reads TGTGCCAGTAGACCCGGGGGATACTATGGCTACACCTTC.

The chain is built from TRBV7-8 and TRBJ2-5; no firm D call. This CDR3 spans 11 amino acids. With 5 bases removed from V and 5 bases from J, the gap between germline ends came to 6 bases. Germline loops: CDR1 SGHVS, CDR2 FQNEAQ. The CDR3 nucleotides are TGTGCCAGCAGCCGTCGCGAGACCCAGTACTTC. This sequence encodes CASSRRETQYF.

The chain combines TRBV12-3 or TRBV12-4 with TRBJ1-5, with a possible D match to TRBD1 (5 bases). This CDR3 region has 13 residues. Trimming cost V 6 bases and J 4 bases, with 10 bases left between them. CDR3 loop: CASSIRENQPQHF. CDR3 DNA: TGTGCCAGCAGCATCAGGGAAAATCAGCCCCAGCATTTT.

The rearrangement uses TRBV5-4 and TRBJ2-5; no definite D call. Germline CDR1 SGHNT, CDR2 YYREEE (reference sequence). The CDR3 contains 14 residues. Trimming left V 1 base short and J 1 base short, with 8 bases between. The CDR3 sequence is CASSLFGPQETQYF. In DNA form, the CDR3 reads TGTGCCAGCAGCTTGTTTGGACCCCAAGAGACCCAGTACTTC.

The V call is TRBV18, the J call TRBJ2-7; the D is unclear. CDR1 and CDR2 (germline): KGHSH, LQKENI. Trimming stripped 3 bases from V and 0 bases from J, with 9 bases between. CDR3 length equals 14 residues. CDR3 amino acids: CASSPFPSSYEQYF. CDR3 bases: TGTGCCAGCTCACCTTTTCCCAGCTCCTACGAGCAGTACTTC.

The V and J genes are TRBV5-6 and TRBJ2-7; TRBD2 is a possible D gene (6 bases). The length of the CDR3 is 14 residues. Germline-derived CDR1 and CDR2 are SGHDT and YYEEEE. Trimming shortened V by 0 bases and J by 4 bases, and 11 bases separated the two germline ends. CDR3 sequence: CASSLGGIDYEQYF. The CDR3 DNA is TGTGCCAGCAGCTTGGGCGGGATCGATTACGAGCAGTACTTC. The whole variable domain, remainder taken from reference TRBV5-6 and TRBJ2-7, is DAGVTQSPTHLIKTRGQQVTLRCSPKSGHDTVSWYQQALGQGPQFIFQYYEEEERQRGNFPDRFSGHQFPNYSSELNVNALLLGDSALYLCASSLGGIDYEQYFGPGTRLTVT.

The chain combines TRBV2 with TRBJ1-1; no clear D gene. Per germline, CDR1 SNHLY and CDR2 FYNNEI. The CDR3 contains 13 residues. V shed 3 bases and J shed 3 bases, with 8 bases lying between them. The CDR3 loop reads CASSDLADTEAFF. The CDR3 DNA reads as TGTGCCAGCAGTGATTTGGCGGACACTGAAGCTTTCTTT.

This chain links TRBV11-3 with TRBJ2-1; perhaps TRBD1 as D (5 bases). Germline-derived CDR1 and CDR2 are SGHNT and YENEEA. V lost 3 bases to trimming and J lost 5 bases, with 17 bases between them. The CDR3 totals 16 residues. The CDR3 protein is CASSLRTSKSHNEQFF. CDR3 nucleotide sequence: TGTGCCAGCAGCTTGAGGACATCGAAGAGCCACAATGAGCAGTTCTTC.

This sequence joins TRBV7-6 and TRBJ2-2, with 12 nucleotides matching TRBD2. The V segment lost 4 bases and the J segment 5 bases; nucleotides outside the gene matches: 8. Germline CDR1 reads SGHVS; CDR2 reads FNYEAQ. CDR3 length equals 17 residues. CDR3 residues: CASSSPGLAGFTGELFF. Written as DNA, the CDR3 is TGTGCCAGCAGCTCACCGGGACTAGCGGGTTTTACCGGGGAGCTGTTTTTT.

V usage is TRBV7-2 and J usage is TRBJ2-7; D not resolved. CDR3 length: 11 residues. The germline V gene encodes CDR1 SGHTA and CDR2 FQGNSA. V shed 4 bases and J shed 3 bases, with 4 bases lying between them. The DNA for the CDR3 is TGTGCCAGCAGCTCCTTCTACGAGCAGTACTTC. This sequence encodes CASSSFYEQYF.

The chain combines TRBV5-4 with TRBJ2-3; no clear D. Trimming shortened V by 3 bases and J by 4 bases, and 9 bases separated the two germline ends. CDR1 is SGHNT, CDR2 YYREEE, per germline (reference sequence). This CDR3 spans 13 amino acids. In DNA, the CDR3 is TGTGCCAGCAGCTACCACAGCGCAGATACGCAGTATTTT. It specifies CASSYHSADTQYF.

The chain couples TRBV18 to TRBJ1-1, with D possibly matching TRBD1 (5 bases). From germline, CDR1 is KGHSH and CDR2 LQKENI. V dropped 2 bases and J dropped 6 bases, with 13 bases sitting between them. The CDR3 contains 14 residues. CDR3 in DNA: TGTGCCAGCTCACCAGCGGGGGTGAGGGCTGAAGCTTTCTTT. Translated: CASSPAGVRAEAFF.

The genes are TRBV6-5 and TRBJ2-5; 10 bases map to TRBD1. This CDR3 has 15 amino acids. V trimming: 6 bases; J trimming: 0 bases; junction bases outside the gene matches: 4. Germline V gene data show CDR1 as MNHEY and CDR2 as SVGAGI. The CDR3 loop reads CASRGTGDYQETQYF. The CDR3 region has the DNA TGTGCCAGCAGGGGGACAGGGGACTACCAAGAGACCCAGTACTTC.

About this clone: The identical CDR3 is also encoded by other nucleotide sequences in the sample. J is TRBJ2-5 and V is TRBV5-6, with D unresolved. V lost 0 bases to trimming and J lost 5 bases, with 8 bases between them. The CDR3 loop spans 13 amino acids. CDR1 SGHDT and CDR2 YYEEEE come from the germline V gene. The CDR3: CASSLVGRETQYF. Here the CDR3 DNA reads TGTGCCAGCAGCTTGGTTGGTAGGGAGACCCAGTACTTC.

The V call is TRBV7-9, the J call TRBJ1-1; D may be TRBD1 (5 bases). Trimming removed 6 bases at V and 5 bases at J, with 19 bases between. Germline loops: CDR1 SEHNR, CDR2 FQNEAQ (reference sequence). CDR3 size: 15 residues. As DNA, the CDR3 is TGTGCCAGCAGACTGACTTCTTGGGGGAGGACTGAAGCTTTCTTT. Protein sequence: CASRLTSWGRTEAFF.

CDR3 sequence (DNA): TGTGCCAGCAGCACAGGAGCCTCTGGAAACACCATATATTTT. Its protein product is CASSTGASGNTIYF. The V gene is TRBV6-1, the J gene TRBJ1-3; D might be TRBD1 (5 bases). Germline values: CDR1 MNHNS, CDR2 SASEGT. The CDR3 has 14 residues. The germline V and J ends were trimmed by 6 bases and 0 bases, with 9 bases remaining between them.